These 24 T cell receptor beta chains were all obtained from the same sample, sequenced in a study of blood T cell repertoires in COVID-19. This table comes from immunoSEQ multiplex PCR, and its TCRdb copy is limited to in-frame clones, with some not included. This sample has about 300,000 clones, with approximately 85% found just once. Sequencing was performed on peripheral blood. All receptors derive from a man aged 18 to 29 with active or convalescent COVID-19.

This clone has just one count. At one boundary the junction diverges from the germline segment, which might be a read error. The chain recombines TRBV2 with TRBJ1-6; the D gene is possibly TRBD1 (6 bases). This CDR3 contains 16 residues. Germline CDR1 SNHLY, CDR2 FYNNEI. CDR3 residues: CASSEATGTGSSPLHF. The DNA of the CDR3 is TGTGCCAGCAGCGAAGCCACAGGGACCGGTTCTTCACCCCTCCACTTT.

CDR3 bases: TGTGCCAGCAGCTCAGTGGCTAGCGGGGGGCATGAGCAGTTCTTC. Translated: CASSSVASGGHEQFF. J is TRBJ2-1 and V is TRBV7-2, with TRBD2 matching 11 bases. CDR1 and CDR2 (germline): SGHTA, FQGNSA. V lost 4 bases and J lost 8; bases outside the gene matches: 7. This CDR3 has 15 residues.

The table lists this clone with a few counts. The chain combines TRBV28 with TRBJ1-5; D is unresolved. Germline CDR1 is MDHEN and CDR2 is SYDVKM. This CDR3 comprises 13 residues. CDR3 DNA sequence: TGTGCTATTTCGGGTGATAGCAATCAGCCCCAGCATTTT. Amino acids: CAISGDSNQPQHF. Supplemented by reference TRBV28 and TRBJ1-5, the full variable domain reads DVKVTQSSRYLVKRTGEKVFLECVQDMDHENMFWYRQDPGLGLRLIYFSYDVKMKEKGDIPEGYSVSREKKERFSLILESASTNQTSMYLCAISGDSNQPQHFGDGTRLSIL.

The chain carries TRBV28 and TRBJ1-3; D uncertain. With 8 bases removed from V and 4 bases from J, the gap between germline ends came to 12 bases. Per the germline V gene, CDR1 is MDHEN and CDR2 is SYDVKM. The CDR3 runs 13 residues. The CDR3 reads CASRPGIGNTIYF. The CDR3, as DNA: TGTGCCAGCCGGCCGGGAATCGGAAACACCATATATTTT.

V is TRBV2 and J is TRBJ2-1; maybe TRBD2 (5 bases). The CDR3 runs 16 residues. CDR1 is SNHLY, CDR2 FYNNEI, per germline. V was trimmed by 6 bases and J by 0 bases, leaving 15 bases between them. The CDR3 DNA is TGTGCCAGCAGGAACCCAGCTGCGGGCTCCTACAATGAGCAGTTCTTC. The encoded protein is CASRNPAAGSYNEQFF.

This clone was detected only once. Written as DNA, the CDR3 is TGTGCCAGCAGCTTGGGCGGGGTTTACGAGCAGTACTTC. As protein: CASSLGGVYEQYF. The chain recombines TRBV7-9 with TRBJ2-7; TRBD2 is a possible D gene (6 bases). The CDR3 has 13 amino acids. With 3 bases removed from V and 4 bases from J, the gap between germline ends came to 10 bases. Germline V gene data show CDR1 as SEHNR and CDR2 as FQNEAQ (reference sequence).

The chain couples TRBV5-1 to TRBJ2-2, with D possibly being TRBD2 (6 bases). Per germline, CDR1 SGHRS and CDR2 YFSETQ. V dropped 2 bases and J dropped 2 bases, with 10 bases sitting between them. This CDR3 is built from 15 residues. The CDR3 loop reads CASSLAGDNTGELFF. DNA of the CDR3: TGCGCCAGCAGCTTAGCGGGTGACAACACCGGGGAGCTGTTTTTT.

This chain uses TRBV2 with TRBJ2-7, with 9 nucleotides matching TRBD1. Looked up from germline, CDR1 is SNHLY and CDR2 is FYNNEI. After removal of 4 bases from V and 4 bases from J, the junction contained 5 bases not matched to a gene. The length of the CDR3 is 14 residues. CDR3 sequence reads: CASSVGGQGYEQYF. CDR3 coding DNA: TGTGCCAGCAGTGTCGGGGGACAGGGTTACGAGCAGTACTTC.

The genes are TRBV11-2 and TRBJ1-5; 9 positions match TRBD1. The CDR3 runs to 14 residues. J gave up 6 bases and V 3 bases, and 3 bases lay outside the gene matches. Germline V gives CDR1 SGHAT, CDR2 FQNNGV. The CDR3 DNA is TGTGCCAGCAGCTTTGGGACAGGGCCTCAGCCCCAGCATTTT. It specifies CASSFGTGPQPQHF.

The genes are TRBV12-5 and TRBJ1-1, with D maybe TRBD1 (5 bases). The CDR3 consists of 16 residues. Trimming shortened V by 0 bases and J by 0 bases, and 11 bases separated the two germline ends. From germline, CDR1 is LGHNT and CDR2 FRNRAP. The CDR3 sequence is CASGLVAGRMNTEAFF. The CDR3 bases are TGTGCTAGTGGTTTGGTAGCAGGGAGGATGAACACTGAAGCTTTCTTT.

The chain carries TRBV19 and TRBJ2-6; D might be TRBD1 (6 bases). Germline CDR1 and CDR2: LNHDA and SQIVND (reference sequence). Trimming stripped 9 bases from V and 0 bases from J, with 21 bases between. This CDR3 has 18 residues. CDR3 region: CASMGAAVRGSGANVLTF. The CDR3 DNA follows: TGTGCCAGCATGGGGGCCGCGGTCCGGGGCTCTGGGGCCAACGTCCTGACTTTC.

The chain couples TRBV29-1 to TRBJ2-1, with D tentatively TRBD1 (6 bases). Between the trimmed V and J ends, which lost 7 bases and 4 bases, there was a span of 14 bases. The CDR3 extends over 13 amino acids. Germline V gives CDR1 SQVTM, CDR2 ANQGSEA. Here the CDR3 reads CSAEEGTYNEQFF. The CDR3 DNA is TGCAGCGCCGAGGAAGGGACATACAATGAGCAGTTCTTC.

The chain is built from TRBV6-2 or TRBV6-3 and TRBJ1-5, with 9 bases fitting TRBD1. Germline V gene sequence: CDR1 MNHEY, CDR2 SVGEGT. V lost 6 bases, J lost 2 bases, and 8 bases stayed unmatched. This CDR3 spans 16 amino acids. CDR3 sequence (DNA): TGTGCCAGCAGCCACGGGACAGGGATCGGCAATCAGCCCCAGCATTTT. This gives the protein CASSHGTGIGNQPQHF.

The chain couples TRBV4-3 to TRBJ2-7; D is perhaps TRBD1 (5 bases). V was shortened by 0 bases and J by 2 bases, with 11 bases between the two germline ends. CDR3 length: 15 amino acids. Germline V gene data show CDR1 as LGHNA and CDR2 as YSLEER. The CDR3 reads CASSQDAGSPYEQYF. As DNA, the CDR3 is TGCGCCAGCAGCCAAGATGCAGGGTCACCCTACGAGCAGTACTTC.

The chain is built from TRBV12-3 or TRBV12-4 and TRBJ2-7; tentatively, D is TRBD1 (5 bases). With 2 bases removed from V and 2 bases from J, the gap between germline ends came to 7 bases. The CDR3 runs to 13 residues. CDR3 in amino acids: CASSLTGTYEQYF. The CDR3, as DNA: TGTGCCAGCAGTTTAACAGGTACCTACGAGCAGTACTTC.

This sequence joins TRBV16 and TRBJ1-4; 8 bases are shared with TRBD1. Germline V CDR1 and CDR2: KGHSY, FQNENV. CDR3 length: 14 residues. J lost 8 bases, V lost 8 bases, and 10 bases had no gene match. The CDR3 here is CASSRRGPEEKLFF. The CDR3 nucleotides are TGTGCCAGCTCCCGCAGGGGGCCGGAGGAAAAACTGTTTTTT.

This rearrangement joins TRBV4-2 to TRBJ2-1, with 8 positions matching TRBD2. Per germline, CDR1 LGHNA and CDR2 YNFKEQ. The CDR3 has 17 residues. J gave up 9 bases and V 6 bases, and 19 bases lay outside the gene matches. CDR3 nucleotides: TGTGCCAGCAGTCCTTACCGGGGGGGCGAGGGCGGAGGTGAGCAGTTCTTC. This sequence encodes CASSPYRGGEGGGEQFF.

This clone was counted a single time. The chain recombines TRBV13 with TRBJ1-4; 7 bases line up with TRBD1. This CDR3 has 14 residues. J gave up 7 bases and V 6 bases, and 8 bases lay outside the gene matches. CDR1 and CDR2 from the germline V gene are PRHDT and FYEKMQ (reference sequence). CDR3 DNA: TGTGCCAGCAGATTCGGGACAGACGGTGAAAAACTGTTTTTT. Its translation: CASRFGTDGEKLFF.

J is TRBJ2-3 and V is TRBV10-1; 9 nucleotides match TRBD2. Germline trimming cut 3 bases from V and 2 bases from J; bases unmatched to any gene: 15. Germline lookup yields CDR1 WNHNN and CDR2 SYGVQD (reference sequence). The CDR3 runs to 19 residues. The CDR3 DNA reads as TGCGCCAGCAGTGATTCAGTAGGGGCTAGCGGGGTGAACACAGATACGCAGTATTTT. Its protein product is CASSDSVGASGVNTDTQYF.

V is TRBV5-3 and J is TRBJ2-7; D not certain. TRBV5-3 is marked as an open reading frame, function uncertain. Trimming pared 1 base from V and 4 bases from J, leaving 18 bases between. The CDR3 sequence is 16 residues long. The chain's CDR3 is CARSLTPYPPVYEQYF. The CDR3 DNA reads as TGTGCCAGAAGCTTGACTCCCTACCCTCCCGTATACGAGCAGTACTTC.

The chain couples TRBV5-5 to TRBJ2-7; no reliable D call. This CDR3 has 12 amino acids. Trimming cost V 0 bases and J 2 bases, with 3 bases left between them. Germline CDR1 SGHKS, CDR2 YYEKEE (reference sequence). DNA for the CDR3: TGTGCCAGCAGCTTGGTCACCTACGAGCAGTACTTC. Its protein is CASSLVTYEQYF. Full variable domain (rest looked up from reference TRBV5-5 and TRBJ2-7): DAGVTQSPTHLIKTRGQQVTLRCSPISGHKSVSWYQQVLGQGPQFIFQYYEKEERGRGNFPDRFSARQFPNYSSELNVNALLLGDSALYLCASSLVTYEQYFGPGTRLTVT.

V and J are TRBV2 and TRBJ1-5; D may be TRBD1 (6 bases). The CDR3 extends over 13 amino acids. The germline V gene encodes CDR1 SNHLY and CDR2 FYNNEI. Trimming pared 2 bases from V and 6 bases from J, leaving 8 bases between. The CDR3 DNA follows: TGTGCCAGCAGTGAAACAGGGTCTCAGCCCCAGCATTTT. As protein: CASSETGSQPQHF.

This clone has a single count. The chain combines TRBV2 with TRBJ2-3; perhaps TRBD2 as D (5 bases). Deletions cut 10 bases from V and 4 bases from J, with 24 bases between. CDR1 is SNHLY and CDR2 is FYNNEI in the germline V gene. The CDR3 contains 16 residues. The DNA for the CDR3 is TGTGCCACTAACGGGGTCCCTAACTCACCAGCAGATACGCAGTATTTT. This gives the protein CATNGVPNSPADTQYF. Drawing the rest from reference TRBV2 and TRBJ2-3, the complete variable domain is EPEVTQTPSHQVTQMGQEVILRCVPISNHLYFYWYRQILGQKVEFLVSFYNNEISEKSEIFDDQFSVERPDGSNFTLKIRSTKLEDSAMYFCATNGVPNSPADTQYFGPGTRLTVL.

V and J are TRBV6-6 and TRBJ1-1, with D perhaps TRBD1 (5 bases). Germline CDR1 reads MNHNY; CDR2 reads SVGAGI (reference sequence). Trimming took off 2 bases at V and 0 bases at J, with 7 bases between the two ends. CDR3 size: 14 residues. CDR3 region: CASSYGHMNTEAFF. The CDR3 bases are TGTGCCAGCAGTTACGGACACATGAACACTGAAGCTTTCTTT.